This T cell receptor beta chain was found in a study of tumor-infiltrating lymphocytes in primary liver carcinoma (dated by TCRdb to about 2017). Regarding the complete study: About five patients with histopathologically diagnosed primary liver carcinoma underwent surgical resection in China between late 2015 and March 2016. For each liver tumor, the study sampled five regions along with adjacent normal tissue and blood, and applied TCRbeta repertoire sequencing, expression microarrays and whole-exome sequencing. Samples yielded roughly 3.5 to 7.13 million productive TCRbeta reads; read depth did not differ significantly between tissue types. The tumors of the five patients were staged as T1-T3 N0M0, with maximum diameters ranging from about 4.2 to 11 cm. Of the five patients (three men and two women, aged 30 to 69 years), four had hepatocellular carcinoma and one had combined HCC and intrahepatic cholangiocarcinoma. A total of 35 or so specimens from 5 patients went through TCRbeta repertoire sequencing, namely 25 tumor regions, 5 adjacent noncancerous liver tissues and 5 peripheral blood samples. Technical replicate repertoires showed high reproducibility, with mean shared-clone rates approximately 0.89 and correlation coefficients above 0.95. The paper's findings and limits, for the study overall: Repertoire overlap was found to be higher between tumor regions (mean roughly 36%) than between tumor-adjacent (roughly 17%) or tumor-blood (roughly 15%) pairs, consistent with antigen-driven expansion. Because only the TCR beta chain was sequenced and unpaired alpha chains were not captured, true repertoire diversity is likely underestimated. Since the samples were bulk and unsorted, there was no way to compare CD4+ and CD8+ T cell repertoires. The top 250 clones accounted for a significantly greater share of the repertoire in tumors than in blood (p = 0.039). Only five or six patients were included in the study, and the authors note that the findings should be validated in a larger study.

Points on this clonotype: This clone's antigen is unknown. Likely a read error: the CDR3 ends without its conserved phenylalanine or tryptophan.

RNA from unsorted whole blood was extracted with TRIzol reagent, and germline DNA was obtained with the DNeasy Blood & Tissue kit. At the time of sampling, the patients were treatment-naive and had chronic HBV infection. Before surgery, 3.5 to 4 milliliters of peripheral blood were drawn into K2EDTA tubes. Between the V and J ends, shortened by 6 bases and 0 bases respectively, the junction contains 15 bases. CDR1 and CDR2, looked up from the germline V gene, are MNHEY and SVGEGT. Inclusive of both ends, the CDR3 amounts to 16 amino acids. Only the CDR3 DNA stays, 48 bases, in frame from base 1. Using a constant-region primer and ProtoScript II reverse transcriptase, TCRbeta-specific cDNA was reverse-transcribed from about 540 ng total RNA. TCRbeta libraries were built with three nested multiplex PCR rounds, a slightly modified ARM-PCR procedure. Each of the first two PCR rounds ran for approximately 10 cycles using multiplex TRBV1-TRBV30 forward primers together with a Cbeta reverse primer. Sample barcodes and Illumina adapters were added in a final 25-cycle PCR with Deep VentR polymerase. Before sequencing, amplicons between 200 and 500 bp were purified from gel using a QIAquick gel extraction kit. An Illumina HiSeq 2500 was used to sequence the TCRbeta amplicons with 250-bp paired-end reads. Regarding the original processing steps: Quality trimming of reads was performed with Trimmomatic v0.33, and paired reads were merged with FLASH v1.2.11 so that full CDR3 sequences could be recovered. V, D and J germline segments were assigned to the rearranged TCRbeta sequences by MiGEC v1.2.1b. Clonotype statistics and Shannon-Wiener diversity indices were computed with VDJtools v1.0.0. To reduce sampling bias, subsequent analyses other than the diversity analysis used only the 250 most abundant clonotypes in each sample. The raw public reads went through TCRdb reprocessing: fastp at Q25, MiXCR clone calling, in-frame beta chains kept. Identical CDR3 protein sequences are pooled into one entry, listed with their most common genes and DNA. TCRdb's processing, not the authors', yielded these V and J calls. The sample includes a few hundred thousand distinct CDR3 sequences, with roughly three fifths observed a single time. The ten largest account for around 15% of the sample.

The chain uses TRBV6-2 or TRBV6-3 and TRBJ2-1; D gene: possibly TRBD2, on 6 matching bases. Sequenced sample: peripheral blood. The receptor was isolated from a woman in her twenties or thirties with primary liver carcinoma and hepatitis B virus infection. The CDR3 region reads CASRRRDWSSYNEQFS. The DNA is as follows: TGTGCCAGCAGACGACGGGACTGGAGCTCCTACAATGAGCAGTTCTCC.